The rows below give T cell receptor beta chains drawn from one sample of a study of blood T cell repertoires in COVID-19. The method was immunoSEQ multiplex PCR; TCRdb's version includes in-frame clones alone and lacks a portion of them. This sample has approximately 11,000 clones, with 88% found just once. The sample comprised peripheral blood. These receptors were obtained from a human donor in a cohort sampled during active COVID-19. Both conserved end residues are part of each CDR3. D genes are given only for firm matches.

V gene	D gene	J gene	CDR3 protein
TRBV24-1	TRBD1	TRBJ2-2	CATSEATGGSFTGELFF
TRBV7-2	TRBD1	TRBJ1-4	CASSGQGDAEKLFF
TRBV19	-	TRBJ1-2	CASIGGFGYTF
TRBV5-1	TRBD2	TRBJ2-7	CASRRTSGSYEQYF
TRBV2	-	TRBJ2-5	CASSEGGRETQYF
TRBV5-1	TRBD1	TRBJ1-5	CASGHRGRGQPQHF
TRBV14	TRBD2	TRBJ2-7	CASSQTSGRYSYEQYF
TRBV29-1	TRBD2	TRBJ2-1	CSVSTSGGDYNEQFF
TRBV6-5	-	TRBJ2-7	CASNPTGRRYEQYF
TRBV10-3	-	TRBJ1-5	CAISAGQGNSNQPQHF
TRBV7-2	TRBD2	TRBJ2-2	CASSRRVAGGELFF
TRBV7-2	TRBD1	TRBJ1-2	CASSPGQGVYGYTF
TRBV27	TRBD2	TRBJ2-1	CASSSTSEDEQFF
TRBV7-2	TRBD2	TRBJ2-5	CASSLYTSGQETQYF
TRBV18	-	TRBJ2-5	CASSKSGQETQYF
TRBV5-5	TRBD1	TRBJ2-7	CASSFSQGAYEQYF
TRBV9	-	TRBJ2-7	CASSVEGGPAYEQYF
TRBV6-5	TRBD1	TRBJ2-1	CASSSQGGGSYNEQFF
TRBV18	TRBD2	TRBJ2-3	CASSLGRLAVGTDTQYF
TRBV4-1	TRBD1	TRBJ1-6	CASSQTGGLHNSPLHF
TRBV5-6	TRBD2	TRBJ2-1	CASSFPSGKQFF
TRBV2	-	TRBJ2-7	CASKGTGEQREGLARYEQYF
TRBV5-1	-	TRBJ1-1	CASSLQGETEAFF
TRBV29-1	TRBD1	TRBJ1-2	CSVGTGGVQGYTF
TRBV19	TRBD1	TRBJ1-2	CASSTGGQAGSYGYTF
TRBV6-5	-	TRBJ1-1	CASFLGGAGNTEAFF
TRBV19	-	TRBJ1-3	CASSRALFAGNTIYF